This TCR beta chain is from a study of beta chain features in type 1 diabetes. Study outcomes and limitations: Shorter TCRB CDR3s, moderately but significantly so, marked every one of the four CD4+ subsets in Type 1 diabetes patients.

Expressed TCRB transcripts were sequenced after all isolated RNA was converted to cDNA. Profiled with immunoSEQ multiplex PCR; TCRdb holds only in-frame clones, not every one. This repertoire shows 600,000 to 700,000 clones, around an eighth found once; its top ten account for less than 0.025%. Averaging roughly 120 mL, one heparinised blood draw came from each individual donor. This clone has more than one count but fewer than ten. Its antigen is currently unknown. Sequencing was performed on naive CD4+ T cells from blood. The receptor was isolated from a man aged 18-30 years with type 1 diabetes.

CDR3 DNA sequence: TGTGCCAGCAGTCAAGGACTGCAAGAGGGTGAGCAGTTCTTC. Its protein is CASSQGLQEGEQFF. V is TRBV6-6 and J is TRBJ2-1, with D perhaps matching TRBD2 (5 bases). The CDR3 extends over 14 amino acids. Trimming cost V 5 bases and J 9 bases, with 17 bases left between them. The germline gives CDR1 MNHNY, CDR2 SVGAGI (reference sequence).